This is a list of T cell receptor beta chains from one sample in a study of neurological immune-mediated disorders. TCRdb itself ran the 5' RACE reads through MiXCR, one entry per CDR3 protein. Among about 38,000 distinct CDR3 sequences listed, about 4.8% were seen once. What was sequenced was CD4+ T cells from blood. These receptors came from a man aged 18 to 30 in good health. The CDR3 runs from the conserved cysteine through the conserved F or W. Clone size is shown for a subset of rows, as once, few, many or a class of expanded clone.

abundance,v_gene,j_gene,CDR3aa
many,TRBV10-1,TRBJ2-3,CASSEGTSGASTDTQYF
many,TRBV5-1,TRBJ2-5,CASSLATSGGRTQYF
many,TRBV7-2,TRBJ2-2,CASRNAGGAGELFF
many,TRBV3-1,TRBJ1-4,CASSYPGQGVEKLFF
many,TRBV20-1,TRBJ2-2,CSALTNTGELFF
many,TRBV6-5,TRBJ2-7,CASRLTGDGEQYF
many,TRBV7-8,TRBJ2-2,CASSLIGELFF
many,TRBV6-4,TRBJ1-1,CASSRDQGDQAFF
many,TRBV6-2/TRBV6-3,TRBJ1-2,CASSRDSTYGYTF
many,TRBV7-2,TRBJ2-5,CASSLLGGAGETQYF
many,TRBV4-1,TRBJ2-7,CASSQGFAGGEQYF
many,TRBV5-1,TRBJ1-5,CASSLGGNAQPQHF
many,TRBV7-2,TRBJ2-7,CASSVDRGREQYF
many,TRBV5-1,TRBJ2-6,CASIPVPLGSGANVLTF
many,TRBV6-2/TRBV6-3,TRBJ1-1,CASSYSVATDRNTEAFF
many,TRBV5-1,TRBJ2-3,CASRPNWATDTQYF
many,TRBV7-2,TRBJ2-3,CASSQLAGGSTQYF
many,TRBV20-1,TRBJ2-1,CSGSRGAPYNEQFF
many,TRBV9,TRBJ2-2,CASSVDVGFSTGELFF
many,TRBV6-5,TRBJ1-4,CASSYSMRDRGHSGEKLFF
many,TRBV28,TRBJ2-2,CASSLSGIGELFF
many,TRBV19,TRBJ2-7,CASSKTGGSLQEQYF
many,TRBV7-2,TRBJ1-1,CASSTGLYGLGTEAFF
many,TRBV25-1,TRBJ1-2,CASSDRTGVGGGYTF
many,TRBV7-2,TRBJ2-1,CASSLVSRGNEQFF
many,TRBV6-1,TRBJ2-3,CASSEGQPKTDTQYF
many,TRBV5-1,TRBJ1-1,CASSLTDFTASEAFF
many,TRBV7-2,TRBJ1-3,CASSADLAGGNTIYF
many,TRBV7-3,TRBJ2-5,CASSRAGQETQYF
many,TRBV10-3,TRBJ2-5,CAIRRTSGDQETQYF
many,TRBV3-1,TRBJ1-5,CASSQGGQPNQPQHF
many,TRBV9,TRBJ2-5,CASSDGTGGTLQETQYF
many,TRBV5-1,TRBJ2-2,CASSPMRRDTGELFF
many,TRBV11-2,TRBJ2-3,CASSSPETDTQYF
many,TRBV10-3,TRBJ2-3,CAISESAPDTQYF
many,TRBV12-3/TRBV12-4,TRBJ2-7,CASSPGTGGSYEQYF
many,TRBV7-2,TRBJ2-3,CASSLVPRGGDTQYF
medium-sized,TRBV15,TRBJ1-6,CATSRAPPLGTLHF
few,TRBV5-1,TRBJ1-1,CASSRQVNTEAFF
many,TRBV29-1,TRBJ1-1,CSVGQLNTEAFF
many,TRBV24-1,TRBJ2-3,CATSDSNRPDTQYF
once,TRBV7-6,TRBJ1-5,CASSLAPGQLNQPQHF
many,TRBV28,TRBJ1-1,CASTVGYTEAFF
NA,TRBV6-5,TRBJ1-6,CASSIQGFESHIHF
many,TRBV5-1,TRBJ2-2,CASSLGGTSGTSSGELFF
many,TRBV6-5,TRBJ2-4,CASRTLDRNIQYF
many,TRBV7-9,TRBJ2-1,CASIPLLHEQFF
many,TRBV7-8,TRBJ1-2,CASSLAKNYGYTF